This record concerns one T cell receptor (beta chain) sequence. No antigen is known for it. The germline V gene has CDR1 SEHNR and CDR2 FQNEAQ (reference sequence). V was shortened by 4 bases and J by 2 bases, with 18 bases between the two germline ends. CDR3 length: 17 amino acids. The data stem from a study of cytomegalovirus exposure and HLA in healthy donors. About the study: An earlier analysis found around 120 million unique TCR beta sequences from 150 million to 200 million T cells. The study, taken as a whole, reports: Cytomegalovirus association was listed for 150 to 200 TCR beta chains. When presence/absence was analysed, sequencing depth was taken to be roughly uniform across donors.

The PCR was carried out with 60 Vbeta primers and 13 Jbeta primers. Original handling: An analysis that came later counted 77 million or so unique TCR beta chains, around 12 million shared. Clones were sequenced by immunoSEQ multiplex PCR, and TCRdb holds only the in-frame ones, with some missing. Clonal size and the V and J genes are those of that table, whereas D and trimming came from the DNA. The table includes hundreds of thousands of clones, 60% to 80% detected once. V is TRBV7-9 and J is TRBJ1-5; tentatively, D is TRBD1 (5 bases). Sequenced material: PBMCs. The receptor comes from a man in his late teens or twenties in good health and CMV-seronegative. The CDR3 nucleotides are TGTGCCAGCAGCTCCTCGGGGGGTATTCGGGGCAATCAGCCCCAGCATTTT. It encodes CASSSSGGIRGNQPQHF.